What follows are 25 T cell receptor beta chains derived from one specimen sequenced in a study of cytomegalovirus exposure and HLA in healthy donors. Both 60 Vbeta primers and 13 Jbeta primers went into the PCR. Method: immunoSEQ multiplex PCR; TCRdb's copy keeps in-frame clones and lacks some. Here the sample spans 95,000 to 100,000 clones, about 81% being singletons. Input material: PBMCs. These receptors originate from a middle-aged man in good health and CMV-seronegative.

The genes are TRBV4-1 and TRBJ1-4; a possible D gene is TRBD1 (5 bases). Trimming took 4 bases from V and 8 from J, leaving 17 bases between them. CDR3 length: 15 amino acids. Germline CDR1 is MGHRA and CDR2 is YSYEKL. The CDR3 nucleotides read TGCGCCAGCAGCCCCGGGGGACGTATGGGAGAAAAACTGTTTTTT. Its translation: CASSPGGRMGEKLFF.

Concerning this clone itself: Other DNA sequences of this sample code for an identical CDR3. This chain connects TRBV5-1 to TRBJ1-6; TRBD1 agrees at 7 bases. Per the germline V gene, CDR1 is SGHRS and CDR2 is YFSETQ. CDR3 size: 16 residues. V lost 4 bases and J lost 10; bases outside the gene matches: 14. The CDR3 loop is CASSLLTGADESPLHF. The CDR3 DNA reads TGCGCCAGCAGCCTGCTCACAGGGGCCGACGAATCACCCCTCCACTTT.

V gene TRBV11-2 combines with J gene TRBJ2-7; D is possibly TRBD2 (6 bases). From germline, CDR1 is SGHAT and CDR2 FQNNGV. V shed 5 bases and J shed 2 bases, with 16 bases lying between them. CDR3 length: 15 residues. The CDR3 loop reads CASSLGAGSAYEQYF. CDR3 sequence (DNA): TGTGCCAGCAGCCTAGGGGCGGGGAGCGCCTACGAGCAGTACTTC.

The rearrangement joins TRBV28 to TRBJ1-2, with TRBD1 matching 10 bases. The V segment lost 4 bases and the J segment 2 bases; nucleotides outside the gene matches: 4. The CDR3 is 15 amino acids. Germline assignment: CDR1 MDHEN and CDR2 SYDVKM. The CDR3 here is CASSSDRGINYGYTF. The CDR3 DNA sequence: TGTGCCAGCAGTTCGGACAGGGGGATAAACTATGGCTACACCTTC.

The V gene is TRBV30, the J gene TRBJ2-2, with D possibly matching TRBD1 (6 bases). The V end was cut by 7 bases, the J end by 0 bases, with 18 bases between. The CDR3 spans 16 residues. Germline CDR1 reads GTSNPN; CDR2 reads SVGIG (reference sequence). CDR3 sequence: CAFRGSFLANTGELFF. The CDR3 nucleotides are TGTGCCTTCAGGGGCAGTTTTTTAGCGAACACCGGGGAGCTGTTTTTT. Supplemented by reference TRBV30 and TRBJ2-2, the full variable domain reads SQTIHQWPATLVQPVGSPLSLECTVEGTSNPNLYWYRQAAGRGLQLLFYSVGIGQISSEVPQNLSASRPQDRQFILSSKKLLLSDSGFYLCAFRGSFLANTGELFFGEGSRLTVL.

This chain joins TRBV15 and TRBJ2-1; tentative D call: TRBD1 (5 bases). Per the germline V gene, CDR1 is LNHNV and CDR2 is YYDKDF (reference sequence). This CDR3 is 15 amino acids long. V was cut by 0 bases and J by 2 bases, with 8 bases left in between. CDR3 DNA sequence: TGTGCCACCAGCAGAGACGGACAACCCTACAATGAGCAGTTCTTC. Residues: CATSRDGQPYNEQFF.

The rearrangement uses TRBV10-3 and TRBJ2-3, with 7 bases that match TRBD1. V lost 4 bases to trimming and J lost 1 base; unmatched junction nucleotides: 8. This CDR3 has 16 residues. Per the germline V gene, CDR1 is ENHRY and CDR2 is SYGVKD. This CDR3 is CAISASPGQRTDTQYF. The CDR3 DNA is TGTGCCATCAGTGCCTCCCCGGGACAGCGCACAGATACGCAGTATTTT.

Notes on this clone: Mismatch with germline at one junction end may stem from a read error. This chain joins TRBV27 and TRBJ2-1; weak D call: TRBD1 (5 bases). In germline, CDR1 is MNHEY, CDR2 SMNVEV (reference sequence). This CDR3 spans 14 amino acids. The DNA of the CDR3 is TGTGCCAGCAGTTTACTACGAAACCGAGACCTACAGGTCTTC. Its protein product is CASSLLRNRDLQVF.

The chain links TRBV2 to TRBJ2-7; 7 bases fit TRBD2. V dropped 7 bases and J dropped 0; count of bases not matched to a gene: 6. Per germline, CDR1 SNHLY and CDR2 FYNNEI. The CDR3 has 14 amino acids. Written as DNA, the CDR3 is TGTGCCAGCAAGCGGGAACCTACCTCCTACGAGCAGTACTTC. This translates into CASKREPTSYEQYF.

This rearrangement joins TRBV28 to TRBJ2-7; a weak D match, TRBD2 (5 bases). From germline, CDR1 is MDHEN and CDR2 SYDVKM. Trimming left V 7 bases short and J 7 bases short, with 17 bases between. This CDR3 contains 13 residues. In DNA, the CDR3 is TGTGCCAGCACTGAGCGGCGTCCCTTGGAGCAGTACTTC. As protein: CASTERRPLEQYF.

The chain employs TRBV6-5 and TRBJ1-2; 9 nucleotides line up with TRBD1. The V gene's germline CDR1 is MNHEY and CDR2 SVGAGI. J gave up 8 bases and V 7 bases, and 8 bases lay outside the gene matches. The CDR3 sequence is 13 residues long. The CDR3 protein is CASTRTGQGGYTF. For the CDR3, the DNA is TGTGCCAGCACGAGGACCGGACAGGGGGGCTACACCTTC.

The V gene is TRBV5-1, the J gene TRBJ2-7; the D gene is possibly TRBD1 (6 bases). The CDR3 covers 14 residues. Germline V gene sequence: CDR1 SGHRS, CDR2 YFSETQ. With 0 bases removed from V and 5 bases from J, the gap between germline ends came to 12 bases. CDR3 amino acids: CASSLGTAADEQYF. DNA for the CDR3: TGCGCCAGCAGCTTGGGGACAGCTGCTGACGAGCAGTACTTC.

This chain connects TRBV7-9 to TRBJ1-5, with 11 bases fitting TRBD1. J gave up 2 bases and V 5 bases, and 8 bases lay outside the gene matches. CDR3 length: 17 amino acids. Germline CDR1 reads SEHNR; CDR2 reads FQNEAQ (reference sequence). In DNA, the CDR3 is TGTGCCAGCAGCCTGGGACAGGGGGATTGGGGCAATCAGCCCCAGCATTTT. Amino acid sequence: CASSLGQGDWGNQPQHF.

About this clone itself: An end of the junction differs from the germline gene, which may be a read error. This sequence joins TRBV7-7 and TRBJ2-2; a possible D gene is TRBD2 (5 bases). Germline CDR1 is SSHAT and CDR2 is FNYEAQ (reference sequence). The CDR3 runs 14 residues. DNA for the CDR3: TGTGCTAGCAGCTTAGCGCGCGGGACCGGGGAGCTGTTTTTT. Translation: CASSLARGTGELFF.

The sample holds a few counts of this clone. The chain joins TRBV19 to TRBJ1-1; possible D gene TRBD1, 6 bases. Germline lookup yields CDR1 LNHDA and CDR2 SQIVND (reference sequence). V gave up 8 bases and J gave up 3 bases, with 16 bases separating them. The CDR3 totals 14 residues. CDR3 sequence reads: CASGPRGLDTEAFF. The CDR3, as DNA: TGTGCCAGTGGCCCCAGGGGCTTGGACACTGAAGCTTTCTTT.

This sequence joins TRBV2 and TRBJ2-3, with 11 nucleotides matching TRBD2. Germline CDR1 is SNHLY and CDR2 is FYNNEI. The CDR3 is made up of 14 amino acids. V lost 11 bases to trimming and J lost 0 bases; unmatched junction nucleotides: 4. The CDR3 DNA sequence: TGTGCCTGGAGACTAGCGGGGAGCACAGATACGCAGTATTTT. Protein product: CAWRLAGSTDTQYF.

The gene calls are TRBV7-2 and TRBJ2-5, with D perhaps TRBD1 (6 bases). The V end lost 5 bases, the J end lost 4 bases, and 17 bases lay between the germline ends. Germline assignment: CDR1 SGHTA and CDR2 FQGNSA. CDR3 length equals 15 residues. The CDR3 coding sequence is TGTGCCAGCAGCCTGGGACAAGATGGTGGAGAGACCCAGTACTTC. This encodes CASSLGQDGGETQYF.

V usage is TRBV5-1 and J usage is TRBJ2-7; the match to TRBD1 covers 7 bases. V lost 4 bases, J lost 4 bases, and 8 bases stayed unmatched. The CDR3 spans 14 residues. The germline gives CDR1 SGHRS, CDR2 YFSETQ. The CDR3 sequence is CASSVGTAGYEQYF. The DNA of the CDR3 is TGCGCCAGCAGCGTCGGGACAGCAGGTTACGAGCAGTACTTC.

The J gene is TRBJ1-3, the V gene TRBV19, with TRBD1 as a possible D gene (6 bases). V was pared by 6 bases and J by 3 bases, with 15 bases between. Looked up from germline, CDR1 is LNHDA and CDR2 is SQIVND (reference sequence). The CDR3 covers 15 residues. As DNA, the CDR3 is TGTGCCAGTAGCCCGACAGGTTCGGGTGGAAACACCATATATTTT. Protein product: CASSPTGSGGNTIYF.

The chain has TRBV2 and TRBJ2-1; 7 bases fit TRBD1. The J segment lost 7 bases and the V segment lost 10 bases, leaving 16 bases of the junction unmatched. CDR3 size: 15 residues. Germline V gene sequence: CDR1 SNHLY, CDR2 FYNNEI. The CDR3 region has the DNA TGTGCCACCAATGACCCACCAACGACAGGGAATGAGCAGTTCTTC. Its translation is CATNDPPTTGNEQFF.

As DNA, the CDR3 is TGTGCCAGCAGCTTAGAAGGCCGGGGGGGCACAGATACGCAGTATTTT. The encoded protein is CASSLEGRGGTDTQYF. The V call is TRBV11-2, the J call TRBJ2-3, with 7 bases that match TRBD2. The V segment lost 0 bases and the J segment 1 base; nucleotides outside the gene matches: 4. The CDR3 extends over 16 amino acids. Per the germline V gene, CDR1 is SGHAT and CDR2 is FQNNGV.

The chain links TRBV5-1 to TRBJ1-2, with 11 bases fitting TRBD1. CDR1 and CDR2 (germline): SGHRS, YFSETQ. Unmatched junction bases numbered 5, after V lost 4 bases and J lost 6 bases. CDR3 size: 14 residues. CDR3 bases: TGCGCCAGCAGCGTGGGACAGGGGGTGAATGGCTACACCTTC. Its translation is CASSVGQGVNGYTF.

V gene TRBV9 combines with J gene TRBJ2-3; 8 positions match TRBD1. Germline-derived CDR1 and CDR2 are SGDLS and YYNGEE. Trimming removed 4 bases from V and 3 bases from J; junction bases left unmatched: 4. The CDR3 sequence is 14 residues long. The DNA of the CDR3 is TGTGCCAGCAGCCCAGGGGGCTTTACAGATACGCAGTATTTT. Encoded protein: CASSPGGFTDTQYF.

The rearrangement uses TRBV7-9 and TRBJ2-7; TRBD1 is a possible D gene (5 bases). V was clipped by 3 bases and J by 2 bases, with 11 bases between them. The CDR3 sequence is 14 residues long. Germline values: CDR1 SEHNR, CDR2 FQNEAQ (reference sequence). This CDR3 is CASSLSDKTYEQYF. The CDR3 DNA reads as TGTGCCAGCAGCTTGTCGGACAAAACCTACGAGCAGTACTTC.

This chain links TRBV11-2 with TRBJ1-2; no reliable D call. Trimming shortened V by 4 bases and J by 7 bases, and 16 bases separated the two germline ends. The CDR3 has 14 residues. CDR1 SGHAT and CDR2 FQNNGV come from the germline V gene. CDR3 nucleotide sequence: TGTGCCAGCAGCTCATATGTGGGCGCGGGTGGCTACACCTTC. Its protein product is CASSSYVGAGGYTF.